These 5 T cell receptor beta chains share one sample of origin, sequenced in a study of cytomegalovirus exposure and HLA in healthy donors. The PCR used 60 Vbeta and 13 Jbeta primers. TCRdb keeps only in-frame clones here, not all; method: immunoSEQ multiplex PCR. Here the sample table reports around 200,000 clones. The sample comprised PBMCs. All receptors derive from a girl aged 2 to 10 in good health and CMV-seropositive.

V gene TRBV11-2 combines with J gene TRBJ1-2, with D maybe TRBD1 (6 bases). Trimming took 6 bases from V and 6 from J, leaving 14 bases between them. Germline V gene lookup returns CDR1 SGHAT and CDR2 FQNNGV. This CDR3 is built from 13 residues. The chain's CDR3 is CASRPTGLHGYTF. CDR3 DNA sequence: TGTGCCAGCAGACCCACAGGGCTGCATGGCTACACCTTC.

The CDR3 coding sequence is TGTGCCAGTAGTAGCGACACTGACACTGAAGCTTTCTTT. This gives the protein CASSSDTDTEAFF. The V gene is TRBV19, the J gene TRBJ1-1, with D uncertain. Trimming took 4 bases from V and 3 from J, leaving 9 bases between them. CDR3 size: 13 residues. Germline loops: CDR1 LNHDA, CDR2 SQIVND (reference sequence).

V usage is TRBV6-5 and J usage is TRBJ2-3, with 13 bases identical to TRBD2. The CDR3 extends over 15 amino acids. Per germline, CDR1 MNHEY and CDR2 SVGAGI. The V and J ends lost 7 bases and 7 bases, in that order; junction bases with no gene match: 8. The DNA for the CDR3 is TGTGCCAGCAAAGGACTAGCGGGAGCTTATTATACGCAGTATTTT. Translated, it gives CASKGLAGAYYTQYF.

The chain employs TRBV29-1 and TRBJ2-3; 9 nucleotides agree with TRBD2. CDR1 SQVTM and CDR2 ANQGSEA come from the germline V gene. The CDR3 contains 13 residues. Trimming removed 1 base from V and 8 bases from J; junction bases left unmatched: 4. CDR3 nucleotide sequence: TGCAGCGTTGAAGGGACTAGCGAGTTTACGCAGTATTTT. It codes for CSVEGTSEFTQYF.

The chain carries TRBV29-1 and TRBJ1-4; 10 bases fit TRBD1. The V segment lost 7 bases and the J segment 5 bases; nucleotides outside the gene matches: 19. CDR1 and CDR2 (germline): SQVTM, ANQGSEA. The CDR3 is 18 amino acids. This CDR3 reads CSGVITGTGVSRNEKLFF. DNA for the CDR3: TGCAGCGGCGTTATCACCGGGACAGGGGTTTCCCGAAATGAAAAACTGTTTTTT.